This T cell receptor (beta chain) was identified in a study of CD8 T cells in ankylosing spondylitis. Study-wide results and limits: Earlier reports found some motif variants in synovial fluid and blood in reactive arthritis. Disease-associated clones were reportedly significantly overrepresented in matched ankylosing spondylitis synovial fluid. A TCR beta motif of eight highly homologous variants appeared characteristic of ankylosing spondylitis blood.

For this clonotype: Its antigen is still unknown.

It was by quantitative 5'-RACE with molecular barcodes that TCR beta libraries were made. One entry per CDR3 protein results from TCRdb running MiXCR on the 5' RACE reads. The sample gives some 840,000 distinct CDR3 sequences, approximately 10% of which show up once; about 0.49% is in the top ten. Trimming removed 1 base from V and 3 bases from J, with 4 bases in between. Per the germline V gene, CDR1 is DFQATT and CDR2 is SNEGSKA (reference sequence). This CDR3 is 11 amino acids long. This sequence originates from a male donor with ankylosing spondylitis. This chain links TRBV20-1 with TRBJ2-7; D call uncertain. The sequenced material came from blood, either unsorted or a sorted T cell fraction (not recorded which). CDR3 in amino acids: CSARAVYEQYF. In DNA form, the CDR3 reads TGCAGTGCTAGAGCAGTCTACGAGCAGTACTTC.